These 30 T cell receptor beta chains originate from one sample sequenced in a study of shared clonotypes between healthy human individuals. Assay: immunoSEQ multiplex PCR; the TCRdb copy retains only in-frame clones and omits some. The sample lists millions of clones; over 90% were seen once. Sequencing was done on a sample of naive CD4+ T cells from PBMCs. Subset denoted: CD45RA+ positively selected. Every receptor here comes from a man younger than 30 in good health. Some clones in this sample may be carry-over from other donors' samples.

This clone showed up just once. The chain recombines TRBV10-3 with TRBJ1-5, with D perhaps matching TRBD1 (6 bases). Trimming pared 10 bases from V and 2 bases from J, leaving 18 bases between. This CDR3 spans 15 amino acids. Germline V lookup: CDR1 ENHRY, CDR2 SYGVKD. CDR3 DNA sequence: TGTGCCACTGCGGGGGGCGGACAGCGCAATCAGCCCCAGCATTTT. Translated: CATAGGGQRNQPQHF.

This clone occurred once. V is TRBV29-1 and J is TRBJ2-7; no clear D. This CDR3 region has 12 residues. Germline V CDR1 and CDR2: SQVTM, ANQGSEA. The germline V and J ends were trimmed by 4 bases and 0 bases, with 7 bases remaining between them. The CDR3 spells CSVAIGSYEQYF. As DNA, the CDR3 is TGCAGCGTTGCCATCGGCTCCTACGAGCAGTACTTC.

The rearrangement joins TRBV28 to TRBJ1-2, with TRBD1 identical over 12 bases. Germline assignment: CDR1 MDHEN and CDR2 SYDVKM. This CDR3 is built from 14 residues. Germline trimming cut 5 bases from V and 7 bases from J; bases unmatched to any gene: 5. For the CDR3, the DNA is TGTGCCAGCAGTCCGGGACAGGGGGCGGGTGGCTACACCTTC. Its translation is CASSPGQGAGGYTF.

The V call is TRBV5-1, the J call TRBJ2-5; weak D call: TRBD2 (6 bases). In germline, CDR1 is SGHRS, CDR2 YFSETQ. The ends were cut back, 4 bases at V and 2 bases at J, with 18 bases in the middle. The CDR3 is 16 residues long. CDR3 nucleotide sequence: TGCGCCAGCAGCGTAACGATGGGACTTGGTCAAGAGACCCAGTACTTC. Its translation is CASSVTMGLGQETQYF.

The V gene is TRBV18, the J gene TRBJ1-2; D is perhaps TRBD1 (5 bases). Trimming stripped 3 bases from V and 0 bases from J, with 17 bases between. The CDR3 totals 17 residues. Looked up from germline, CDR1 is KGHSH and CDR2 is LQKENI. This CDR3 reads CASSPLYTGRTNYGYTF. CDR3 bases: TGTGCCAGCTCACCGCTCTATACAGGCCGCACTAACTATGGCTACACCTTC.

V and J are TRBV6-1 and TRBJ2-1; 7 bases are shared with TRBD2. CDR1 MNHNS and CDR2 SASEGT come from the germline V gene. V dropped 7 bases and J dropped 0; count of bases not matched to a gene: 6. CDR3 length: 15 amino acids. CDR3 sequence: CASIVAGSSYNEQFF. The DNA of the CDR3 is TGTGCCAGCATTGTAGCGGGTAGCTCCTACAATGAGCAGTTCTTC.

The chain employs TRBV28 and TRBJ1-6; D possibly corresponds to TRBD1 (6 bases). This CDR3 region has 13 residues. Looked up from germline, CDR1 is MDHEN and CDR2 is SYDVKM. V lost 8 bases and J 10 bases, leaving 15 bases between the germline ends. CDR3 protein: CASLGRGGSPLHF. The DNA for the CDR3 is TGTGCCAGCCTAGGCAGGGGCGGATCACCCCTCCACTTT.

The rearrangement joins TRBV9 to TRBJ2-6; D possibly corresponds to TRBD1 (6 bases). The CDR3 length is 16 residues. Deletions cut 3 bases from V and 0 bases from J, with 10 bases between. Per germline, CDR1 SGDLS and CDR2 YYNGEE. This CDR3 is CASSGGPRSGANVLTF. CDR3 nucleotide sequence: TGTGCCAGCAGCGGGGGGCCGCGCTCTGGGGCCAACGTCCTGACTTTC.

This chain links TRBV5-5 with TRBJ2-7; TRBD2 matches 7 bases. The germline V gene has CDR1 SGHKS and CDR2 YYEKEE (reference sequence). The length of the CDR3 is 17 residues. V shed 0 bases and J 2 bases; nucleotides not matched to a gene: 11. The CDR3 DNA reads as TGTGCCAGCAGCTTGGTCGTTCCCCAGCGGGGAACCTACGAGCAGTACTTC. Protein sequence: CASSLVVPQRGTYEQYF.

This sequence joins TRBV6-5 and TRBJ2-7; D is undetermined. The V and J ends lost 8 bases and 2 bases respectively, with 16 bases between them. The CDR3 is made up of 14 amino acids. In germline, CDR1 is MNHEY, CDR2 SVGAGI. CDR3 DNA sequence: TGTGCCAGCTACCCCCCCTACCCTCCCTACGAGCAGTACTTC. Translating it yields CASYPPYPPYEQYF.

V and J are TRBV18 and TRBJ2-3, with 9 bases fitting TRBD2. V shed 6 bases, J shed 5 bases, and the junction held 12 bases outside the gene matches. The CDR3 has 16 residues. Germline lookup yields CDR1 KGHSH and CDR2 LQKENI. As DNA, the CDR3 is TGTGCCAGCTCTACCACGGGAGCGGGAGGTAGAGATACGCAGTATTTT. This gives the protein CASSTTGAGGRDTQYF. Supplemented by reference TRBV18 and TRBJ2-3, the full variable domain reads NAGVMQNPRHLVRRRGQEARLRCSPMKGHSHVYWYRQLPEEGLKFMVYLQKENIIDESGMPKERFSAEFPKEGPSILRIQQVVRGDSAAYFCASSTTGAGGRDTQYFGPGTRLTVL.

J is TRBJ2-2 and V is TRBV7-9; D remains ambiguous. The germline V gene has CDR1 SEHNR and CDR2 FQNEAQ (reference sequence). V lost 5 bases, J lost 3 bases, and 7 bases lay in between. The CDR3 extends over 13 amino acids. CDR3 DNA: TGTGCCAGCAGCCTACAAGACACCGGGGAGCTGTTTTTT. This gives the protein CASSLQDTGELFF.

The CDR3 loop is CASSSPGTSGRNEQFF. The CDR3 bases are TGTGCCAGCAGCTCGCCAGGGACTAGCGGGAGGAATGAGCAGTTCTTC. The chain combines TRBV7-3 with TRBJ2-1, with 15 bases matching TRBD2. Germline trimming cut 4 bases from V and 7 bases from J; bases unmatched to any gene: 5. The length of the CDR3 is 16 residues. CDR1 and CDR2 from the germline V gene are SGHTA and FQGTGA.

CDR3 region: CASSFSGRGQAFYEQYF. In DNA form, the CDR3 reads TGTGCCAGCAGCTTTTCGGGGAGGGGACAGGCCTTCTACGAGCAGTACTTC. The chain is built from TRBV7-8 and TRBJ2-7; possible D gene TRBD1, 8 bases. Germline V gene sequence: CDR1 SGHVS, CDR2 FQNEAQ. CDR3 length equals 17 residues. Trimming stripped 3 bases from V and 3 bases from J, with 21 bases between.

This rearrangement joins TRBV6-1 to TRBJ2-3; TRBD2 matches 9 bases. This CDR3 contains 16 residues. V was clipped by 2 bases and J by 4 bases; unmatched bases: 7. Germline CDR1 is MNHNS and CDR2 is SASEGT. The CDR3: CASSETPAGGPDTQYF. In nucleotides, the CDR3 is TGTGCCAGCAGTGAAACCCCAGCGGGAGGCCCAGATACGCAGTATTTT.

CDR3 amino acids: CASSLVVFAGADTQYF. CDR3 nucleotides: TGTGCCAGCAGCTTAGTGGTTTTCGCGGGAGCAGATACGCAGTATTTT. The genes are TRBV7-2 and TRBJ2-3; 7 bases fit TRBD2. CDR3 length: 16 residues. V gave up 1 base and J gave up 4 bases; unmatched junction bases: 8. In germline, CDR1 is SGHTA, CDR2 FQGNSA. Full variable domain (rest looked up from reference TRBV7-2 and TRBJ2-3): GAGVSQSPSNKVTEKGKDVELRCDPISGHTALYWYRQSLGQGLEFLIYFQGNSAPDKSGLPSDRFSAERTGGSVSTLTIQRTQQEDSAVYLCASSLVVFAGADTQYFGPGTRLTVL.

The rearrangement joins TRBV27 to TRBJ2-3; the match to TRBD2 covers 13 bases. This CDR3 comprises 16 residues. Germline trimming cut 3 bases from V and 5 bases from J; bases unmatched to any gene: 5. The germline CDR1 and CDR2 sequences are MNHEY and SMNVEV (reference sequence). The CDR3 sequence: CASSFRGLAGVDTQYF. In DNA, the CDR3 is TGTGCCAGCAGTTTCCGAGGACTAGCGGGAGTAGATACGCAGTATTTT.

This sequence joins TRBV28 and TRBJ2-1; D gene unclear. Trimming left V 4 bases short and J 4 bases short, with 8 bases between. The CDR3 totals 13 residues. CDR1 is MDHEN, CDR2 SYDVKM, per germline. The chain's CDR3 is CASSYQRYNEQFF. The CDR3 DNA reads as TGTGCCAGCAGTTACCAGCGATACAATGAGCAGTTCTTC.

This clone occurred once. This CDR3 is CASTLDRGQTYEQYF. The CDR3 region has the DNA TGCGCCAGCACCCTTGACAGGGGGCAAACCTACGAGCAGTACTTC. The rearrangement uses TRBV10-2 and TRBJ2-7; TRBD1 matches at 10 bases. The trim removed 7 bases at V and 2 bases at J, leaving 8 bases unmatched. CDR1 and CDR2 (germline): WSHSY, SAAADI. The length of the CDR3 is 15 residues.

In DNA form, the CDR3 reads TGTGCCAGCAGGAAGGGACAGATTATGAACACTGAAGCTTTCTTT. It translates to CASRKGQIMNTEAFF. The V call is TRBV7-2, the J call TRBJ1-1, with TRBD1 matching 7 bases. CDR3 size: 15 residues. The V gene end was trimmed by 6 bases and the J gene end by 0 bases; junction bases not matched to a gene: 7. Germline CDR1 SGHTA, CDR2 FQGNSA.

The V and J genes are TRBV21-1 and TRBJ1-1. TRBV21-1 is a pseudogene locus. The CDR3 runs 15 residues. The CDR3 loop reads CASSNGPRANTEAFF. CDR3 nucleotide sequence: TGTGCCAGCAGCAATGGTCCAAGGGCGAACACTGAAGCTTTCTTT.

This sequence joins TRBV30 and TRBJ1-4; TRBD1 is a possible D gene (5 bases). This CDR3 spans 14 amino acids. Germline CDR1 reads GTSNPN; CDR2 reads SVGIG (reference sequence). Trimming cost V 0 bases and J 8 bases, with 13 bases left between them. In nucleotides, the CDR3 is TGTGCCTGGAGTGTAGGAGGGGCAGGGGAAAAACTGTTTTTT. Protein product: CAWSVGGAGEKLFF.

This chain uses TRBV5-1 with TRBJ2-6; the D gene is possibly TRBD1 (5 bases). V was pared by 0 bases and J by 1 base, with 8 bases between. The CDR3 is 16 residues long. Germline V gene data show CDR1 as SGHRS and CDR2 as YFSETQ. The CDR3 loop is CASSLDPGSGANVLTF. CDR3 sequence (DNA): TGCGCCAGCAGCTTGGATCCAGGGTCTGGGGCCAACGTCCTGACTTTC.

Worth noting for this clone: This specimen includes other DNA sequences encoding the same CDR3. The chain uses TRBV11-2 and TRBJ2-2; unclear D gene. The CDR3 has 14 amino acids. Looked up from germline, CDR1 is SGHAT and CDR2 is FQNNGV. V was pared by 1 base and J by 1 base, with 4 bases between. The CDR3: CASSLGGNTGELFF. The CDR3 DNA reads TGTGCCAGCAGCTTAGGTGGGAACACCGGGGAGCTGTTTTTT.

The CDR3 reads CASGGHPDTQYF. The CDR3 coding sequence is TGTGCCAGCGGGGGCCACCCAGATACGCAGTATTTT. This rearrangement joins TRBV6-1 to TRBJ2-3; a possible D gene is TRBD1 (6 bases). The germline V and J ends were trimmed by 8 bases and 4 bases, with 10 bases remaining between them. Germline V gene data show CDR1 as MNHNS and CDR2 as SASEGT. This CDR3 region has 12 residues.

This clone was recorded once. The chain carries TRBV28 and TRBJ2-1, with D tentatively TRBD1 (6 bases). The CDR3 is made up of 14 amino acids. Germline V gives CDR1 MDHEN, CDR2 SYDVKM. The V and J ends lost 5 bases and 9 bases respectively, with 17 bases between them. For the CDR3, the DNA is TGTGCCAGCAGTCCGGGGACACCCGCGGGTGAGCAGTTCTTC. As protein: CASSPGTPAGEQFF.

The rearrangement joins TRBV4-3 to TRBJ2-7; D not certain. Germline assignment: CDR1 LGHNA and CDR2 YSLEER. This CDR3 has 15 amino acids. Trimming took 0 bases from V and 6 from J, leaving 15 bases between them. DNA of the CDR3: TGCGCCAGCAGCCAAGATCCAGCTGGGGTAGGCGAGCAGTACTTC. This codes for CASSQDPAGVGEQYF.

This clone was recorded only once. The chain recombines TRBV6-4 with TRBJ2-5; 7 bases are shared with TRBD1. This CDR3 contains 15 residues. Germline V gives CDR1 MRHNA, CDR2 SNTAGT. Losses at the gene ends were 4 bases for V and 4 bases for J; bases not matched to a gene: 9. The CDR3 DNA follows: TGTGCCAGCAGTGCCCAACAGGGGTTGGGAGAGACCCAGTACTTC. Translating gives CASSAQQGLGETQYF.

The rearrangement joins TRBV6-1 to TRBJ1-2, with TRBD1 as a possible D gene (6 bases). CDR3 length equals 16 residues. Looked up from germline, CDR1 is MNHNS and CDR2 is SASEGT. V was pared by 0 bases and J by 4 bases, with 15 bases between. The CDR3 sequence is CASSEAFPGAAYGYTF. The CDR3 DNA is TGTGCCAGCAGTGAAGCGTTCCCAGGGGCGGCCTATGGCTACACCTTC.

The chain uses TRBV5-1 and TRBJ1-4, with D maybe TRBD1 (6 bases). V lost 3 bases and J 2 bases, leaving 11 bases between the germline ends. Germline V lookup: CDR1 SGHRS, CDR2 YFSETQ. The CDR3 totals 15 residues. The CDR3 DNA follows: TGCGCCAGCAGCTCTGAGGGGGGGACTAATGAAAAACTGTTTTTT. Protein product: CASSSEGGTNEKLFF.